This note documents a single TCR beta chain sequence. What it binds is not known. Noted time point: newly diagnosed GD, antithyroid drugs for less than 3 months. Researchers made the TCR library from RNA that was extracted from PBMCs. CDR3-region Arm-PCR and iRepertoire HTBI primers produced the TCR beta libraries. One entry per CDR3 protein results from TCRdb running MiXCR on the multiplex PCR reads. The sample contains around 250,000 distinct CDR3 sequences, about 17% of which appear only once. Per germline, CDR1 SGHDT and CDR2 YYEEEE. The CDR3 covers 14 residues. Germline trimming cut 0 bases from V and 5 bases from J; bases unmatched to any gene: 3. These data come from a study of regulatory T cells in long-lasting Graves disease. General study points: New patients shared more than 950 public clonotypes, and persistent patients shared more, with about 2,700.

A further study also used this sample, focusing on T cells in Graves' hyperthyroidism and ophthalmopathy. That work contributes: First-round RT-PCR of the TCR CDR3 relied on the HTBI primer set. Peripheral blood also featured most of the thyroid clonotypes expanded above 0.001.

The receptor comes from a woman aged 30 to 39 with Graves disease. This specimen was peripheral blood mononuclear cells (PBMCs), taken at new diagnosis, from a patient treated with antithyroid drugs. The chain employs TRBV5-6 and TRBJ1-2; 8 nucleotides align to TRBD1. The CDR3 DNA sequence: TGTGCCAGCAGCTTGGGACAGGGGAGGTATGGCTACACCTTC. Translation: CASSLGQGRYGYTF. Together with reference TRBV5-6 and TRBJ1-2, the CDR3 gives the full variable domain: DAGVTQSPTHLIKTRGQQVTLRCSPKSGHDTVSWYQQALGQGPQFIFQYYEEEERQRGNFPDRFSGHQFPNYSSELNVNALLLGDSALYLCASSLGQGRYGYTFGSGTRLTVV.